This T cell receptor beta chain derives from a study of cytomegalovirus exposure and HLA in healthy donors. Study-level results: About 87% or about 30% of the time was how often most TCR beta V segments were productive, according to an earlier analysis. Sequencing depth across donors, presence/absence analyses assumed, was roughly uniform.

Donors in the study were healthy people who gave bone marrow. Primers included in the PCR were 60 Vbeta and 13 Jbeta primers. The table came from immunoSEQ multiplex PCR; TCRdb's copy has only in-frame clones and leaves some out. The table records under 200,000 clones, more than 65% of them present only once. This clone has a handful of counts. No antigen is known for it. Specimen: PBMCs. The receptor comes from a man aged 25-45 years in good health and CMV-seronegative.

The CDR3 loop reads CAWKTGLEQYF. In DNA form, the CDR3 reads TGTGCCTGGAAGACAGGGCTCGAGCAGTACTTC. The chain uses TRBV30 and TRBJ2-7, with TRBD1 matching over 7 bases. Losses at the gene ends were 4 bases for V and 6 bases for J; bases not matched to a gene: 3. The CDR3 length is 11 residues. Germline CDR1 and CDR2: GTSNPN and SVGIG (reference sequence).